This T cell receptor beta chain was profiled in a study of T cell responses to AZD1222 COVID-19 vaccine (dated by TCRdb to the early 2020s). Regarding the research as a whole: AZD1222 recipients with second doses at about 4 weeks or about 12 weeks were pooled, because spike-specific TCR depth and breadth did not differ between schedules. A total of more than 230 trial participants underwent TCR sequencing, of whom under 220 had received two doses of AZD1222 and about 25 had received two doses of the MenACWY control vaccine. Trial participants were enrolled by age into 18-55, 56-69 and 70-plus year subgroups, with roughly 150, 30 and 60 TCR-sequenced participants respectively.

The label giving this sample's time point can be read as: baseline before first vaccination. Samples from vaccinated people were obtained from the UK trials COV001 and COV002, which included a single-blind randomized controlled phase 2/3 trial of AZD1222 (ChAdOx1 nCoV-19) in healthy adults. For TCRbeta chain sequencing, PBMC samples from trial participants were taken at day 0 and at day 28 after the second dose. Worth noting for this clone: Its target antigen remains unknown. No qualities accompany the bases; no much larger clone lies one base away.

Study-wide conclusions, independent of this receptor: Conclusions about previously exposed vaccinees were limited because only six AZD1222 recipients were SARS-CoV-2 seropositive at baseline. Reportedly, close to half of the unique spike-specific TCRs recognized epitopes lying outside the regions that are mutated in the B.1.351 and B.1.1.7 variants. After two AZD1222 doses, both the breadth and the depth of spike-specific TCRs were significantly higher than at day 0 and than in MenACWY recipients. The vaccine-associated CD4 TCRs covered the entire spike protein, and the dominant responses fell in regions 160-218 and 743-854. Participants were mostly white British, with more females than males. The authors suggested clonal diversity may have been underestimated. The 56-69-year group was small, and its depth increase did not reach significance, likely because of low power. Because no day 14 peak-response samples were available, the repertoires could be characterized only after the peak T cell response.

The CDR3 regions of human TCRbeta chains were subjected to immunosequencing. Per the source publication's procedure: TCRs in the repertoires were compared against a reference library of SARS-CoV-2-specific TCRs that had been generated with the MIRA antigen-specificity platform. Breadth meant the fraction of unique TCRs that were SARS-CoV-2-associated, whereas depth meant the fraction of total T cells that were SARS-CoV-2-associated. Using the MIRA data, each spike-specific TCR was mapped to the spike region that the TCR reacts to and placed in a CD4 or CD8 class. Log10-transformed breadth and depth values were compared by one-way ANOVA with Sidak's multiple comparisons tests. TCRdb took over this immuneACCESS table, retaining in-frame rearrangements with V and J assigned. Such tables are incomplete; in checked studies, under half of the missing clones stem from an unresolved V gene, and the remainder is unexplained. V, J and clone size are taken as reported in that table, and D and trimming were inferred from the DNA itself. For this sample the table gives 150,000 to 200,000 clones, of which around 93% were detected only once. The ten largest clones represent approximately 4.8% of the sample.

Counted from cysteine to phenylalanine, this CDR3 has 14 amino acids. Of the read, only the CDR3 DNA is kept; its 42 bases are in frame from base 1. The CDR1 and CDR2 encoded by the germline V gene are KGHSH and LQKENI. V and J lose 4 bases and 4 bases, and a span of 14 bases separates them. Sequencing used peripheral blood, obtained on day 0 of AZD1222 vaccination. The receptor's source is an adult in good health. The chain links TRBV18 with TRBJ2-7, with the D gene tentatively TRBD1 or TRBD2, based on 5 matching bases in each. The DNA is TGTGCCAGCTCACTCGGGGCCGGGTCGTACGAGCAGTACTTC. The translation is CASSLGAGSYEQYF.